The 11 T cell receptor beta chains reported below all come from one sample, sequenced in a study of blood T cell repertoires in COVID-19. TCRdb's table, derived via immunoSEQ multiplex PCR, lists solely in-frame clones and lacks some. The sample yields tens of thousands of clones, 82% seen once. The specimen sequenced was peripheral blood. Every receptor here comes from a man in his fifties or sixties with acute or convalescent COVID-19.

The gene calls are TRBV7-9 and TRBJ1-6; 10 nucleotides line up with TRBD1. CDR3 size: 12 residues. Germline assignment: CDR1 SEHNR and CDR2 FQNEAQ (reference sequence). Trimming cost V 10 bases and J 8 bases; bases outside gene matches: 2. The CDR3 reads CATGTGDSPLHF. DNA for the CDR3: TGTGCCACCGGGACAGGGGATTCACCCCTCCACTTT. Based on the CDR3 plus reference TRBV7-9 and TRBJ1-6, the full variable domain is DTGVSQNPRHKITKRGQNVTFRCDPISEHNRLYWYRQTLGQGPEFLTYFQNEAQLEKSRLLSDRFSAERPKGSFSTLEIQRTEQGDSAMYLCATGTGDSPLHFGNGTRLTVT.

The chain is built from TRBV7-8 and TRBJ2-1, with a weak D call TRBD1 (6 bases). V lost 8 bases to trimming and J lost 6 bases, with 14 bases between them. CDR3 size: 13 residues. The germline V gene encodes CDR1 SGHVS and CDR2 FQNEAQ. In DNA form, the CDR3 reads TGTGCCAGCCGCAAGGGGGTGCTCAATGAGCAGTTCTTC. Encoded protein: CASRKGVLNEQFF.

CDR3 nucleotides: TGTGCCAGCAGCGTATCGGCTAGCGGGGCTAGCACAGATACGCAGTATTTT. Protein product: CASSVSASGASTDTQYF. The J gene is TRBJ2-3, the V gene TRBV9; 9 nucleotides agree with TRBD2. The ends lost 1 base at V and 0 bases at J; junction bases unmatched: 6. From germline, CDR1 is SGDLS and CDR2 YYNGEE. This CDR3 region has 17 residues.

This CDR3 reads CASSRDSNQPQHF. The CDR3 DNA follows: TGTGCCAGCAGTCGGGATAGCAATCAGCCCCAGCATTTT. The V call is TRBV28, the J call TRBJ1-5; D gene uncertain. The germline V and J ends were trimmed by 5 bases and 0 bases, with 5 bases remaining between them. The CDR3 has 13 residues. CDR1 and CDR2 (germline): MDHEN, SYDVKM.

The J gene is TRBJ1-4, the V gene TRBV30, with a possible D match to TRBD1 (6 bases). This CDR3 is 12 amino acids long. Germline CDR1 GTSNPN, CDR2 SVGIG (reference sequence). The V gene lost 4 bases and the J gene lost 8 bases, with 11 bases spanning the gap. The CDR3 DNA reads as TGTGCCTGGACGACAGGTGCCGAAAAACTGTTTTTT. Protein: CAWTTGAEKLFF.

The rearrangement joins TRBV5-1 to TRBJ2-1; 14 bases match TRBD2. CDR3 length equals 19 residues. V lost 5 bases and J lost 0; bases outside the gene matches: 10. In germline, CDR1 is SGHRS, CDR2 YFSETQ. The CDR3 DNA reads as TGCGCCAGCAGACCTGTTGGAGGACTAGCGGGGGGCTCCTACAATGAGCAGTTCTTC. The encoded protein is CASRPVGGLAGGSYNEQFF.

This sequence joins TRBV2 and TRBJ1-1; 9 bases are a match to TRBD1. This CDR3 region has 14 residues. Germline V gives CDR1 SNHLY, CDR2 FYNNEI. J lost 5 bases, V lost 6 bases, and 7 bases had no gene match. The CDR3 reads CASSRGTGRTEAFF. In nucleotides, the CDR3 is TGTGCCAGCAGCCGGGGGACAGGGCGGACTGAAGCTTTCTTT.

The chain recombines TRBV5-1 with TRBJ1-1; D gene ambiguous. The CDR3 loop spans 13 amino acids. The germline gives CDR1 SGHRS, CDR2 YFSETQ. V lost 8 bases, J lost 1 base, and 12 bases lay in between. CDR3: CASKLNGNTEAFF. The DNA for the CDR3 is TGCGCCAGTAAACTAAACGGGAACACTGAAGCTTTCTTT.

This clone was recorded once. The chain links TRBV5-1 to TRBJ1-4; TRBD1 is a possible D gene (6 bases). Looked up from germline, CDR1 is SGHRS and CDR2 is YFSETQ. The CDR3 consists of 14 residues. V was trimmed by 5 bases and J by 8 bases, leaving 16 bases between them. The CDR3 nucleotides read TGCGCCAGCAGTCGGGGGGCGCAGGAGGAAAAACTGTTTTTT. Protein sequence: CASSRGAQEEKLFF. Combining the CDR3 with reference TRBV5-1 and TRBJ1-4 gives the whole variable domain KAGVTQTPRYLIKTRGQQVTLSCSPISGHRSVSWYQQTPGQGLQFLFEYFSETQRNKGNFPGRFSGRQFSNSRSEMNVSTLELGDSALYLCASSRGAQEEKLFFGSGTQLSVL.

The chain recombines TRBV19 with TRBJ2-2; D not resolved. V dropped 1 base and J dropped 5 bases, with 14 bases sitting between them. The CDR3 is 16 residues long. The germline V gene has CDR1 LNHDA and CDR2 SQIVND (reference sequence). In DNA, the CDR3 is TGTGCCAGTAGTATAGGGGCCAGCAGGCAGACCGGGGAGCTGTTTTTT. This codes for CASSIGASRQTGELFF.

The table lists this clone with a count of one. The chain carries TRBV6-2 or TRBV6-3 and TRBJ1-4; D is unresolved. The germline V gene has CDR1 MNHEY and CDR2 SVGEGT. Trimming took 2 bases from V and 12 from J, leaving 16 bases between them. This CDR3 has 14 amino acids. This CDR3 is CASSYPRSSVQLFF. Here the CDR3 DNA reads TGTGCCAGCAGTTACCCCAGGTCTTCGGTACAACTGTTTTTT.